A single sample gave rise to the 10 T cell receptor beta chains below, sequenced in a study of T cell changes during pregnancy in multiple sclerosis. Sequencing was performed with immunoSEQ multiplex PCR; in TCRdb, only in-frame clones are kept and a portion is missing. The table includes tens of thousands of clones, 80% to 95% detected once. The sample consisted of CD4+ T cells from peripheral blood mononuclear cells, taken before pregnancy. These receptors came from a female donor with multiple sclerosis, enrolled in a pregnancy study.

This chain connects TRBV2 to TRBJ2-7; 8 nucleotides line up with TRBD1. Trimming at V came to 1 base and at J to 5 bases, leaving 4 bases not matched to a gene. The CDR3 sequence is 14 residues long. Germline-derived CDR1 and CDR2 are SNHLY and FYNNEI. This CDR3 is CASSEGTGWHEQYF. CDR3 coding DNA: TGTGCCAGCAGTGAAGGGACAGGGTGGCACGAGCAGTACTTC.

V is TRBV4-2 and J is TRBJ1-4, with TRBD1 as a possible D gene (5 bases). Germline V lookup: CDR1 LGHNA, CDR2 YNFKEQ. The V and J ends lost 4 bases and 7 bases respectively, with 16 bases between them. The CDR3 totals 15 residues. The CDR3 protein is CASSPRTTSSEKLFF. In nucleotides, the CDR3 is TGTGCCAGCAGCCCCCGGACAACCTCGAGTGAAAAACTGTTTTTT.

The chain recombines TRBV9 with TRBJ2-1; possibly TRBD2 for D (5 bases). Germline CDR1 SGDLS, CDR2 YYNGEE. V lost 0 bases and J lost 7, with 14 bases in between. This CDR3 is 15 amino acids long. Written as DNA, the CDR3 is TGTGCCAGCAGCGTAGCTACGACTCCGGGGAATGAGCAGTTCTTC. This codes for CASSVATTPGNEQFF.

This chain joins TRBV7-8 and TRBJ2-2; maybe TRBD1 (6 bases). Germline V gene lookup returns CDR1 SGHVS and CDR2 FQNEAQ. This CDR3 spans 16 amino acids. V lost 4 bases and J lost 5, with 17 bases in between. The CDR3 is CASSSKGGGRTGELFF. The CDR3 DNA reads TGTGCCAGCAGCTCCAAAGGTGGGGGCCGGACCGGGGAGCTGTTTTTT.

This clone was observed a few times. This chain uses TRBV18 with TRBJ1-1, with a weak D call TRBD1 (5 bases). This CDR3 region has 13 residues. Trimming stripped 6 bases from V and 3 bases from J, with 11 bases between. In germline, CDR1 is KGHSH, CDR2 LQKENI. The CDR3 spells CASSPRVDTEAFF. The CDR3 DNA reads TGTGCCAGCTCTCCCAGGGTGGACACTGAAGCTTTCTTT.

V is TRBV6-6 and J is TRBJ2-7; D gene uncertain. V was trimmed by 2 bases and J by 2 bases, leaving 7 bases between them. This CDR3 contains 13 residues. The V gene's germline CDR1 is MNHNY and CDR2 SVGAGI (reference sequence). For the CDR3, the DNA is TGTGCCAGCAGTTACGAGGAAACCTACGAGCAGTACTTC. Its protein is CASSYEETYEQYF.

V is TRBV5-5 and J is TRBJ2-2; TRBD1 might be the D (5 bases). CDR3 length equals 15 residues. V lost 3 bases and J lost 4, with 13 bases in between. Germline V gene data show CDR1 as SGHKS and CDR2 as YYEKEE (reference sequence). CDR3 sequence: CASSWQVGATGELFF. CDR3 sequence (DNA): TGTGCCAGCAGCTGGCAGGTAGGGGCCACCGGGGAGCTGTTTTTT.

The CDR3 sequence is CSVIPSGGETQYF. The CDR3 DNA reads as TGCAGCGTCATACCGAGCGGGGGTGAGACCCAGTACTTC. The chain carries TRBV29-1 and TRBJ2-5; 8 nucleotides align to TRBD2. This CDR3 comprises 13 residues. The germline CDR1 and CDR2 sequences are SQVTM and ANQGSEA. J was trimmed by 5 bases and V by 6 bases; bases with no gene match: 8.

This chain connects TRBV18 to TRBJ1-1, with 10 bases lining up with TRBD1. This CDR3 contains 13 residues. CDR1 and CDR2 from the germline V gene are KGHSH and LQKENI. V was pared by 6 bases and J by 5 bases, with 3 bases of the junction left unmatched. CDR3 DNA: TGTGCCAGCTCCACGGACAGGGGGACTGAAGCTTTCTTT. It is translated as CASSTDRGTEAFF. The complete variable domain, with remaining parts taken from reference TRBV18 and TRBJ1-1, reads NAGVMQNPRHLVRRRGQEARLRCSPMKGHSHVYWYRQLPEEGLKFMVYLQKENIIDESGMPKERFSAEFPKEGPSILRIQQVVRGDSAAYFCASSTDRGTEAFFGQGTRLTVV.

The chain uses TRBV11-2 and TRBJ2-1; TRBD2 is a possible D gene (6 bases). Germline V CDR1 and CDR2: SGHAT, FQNNGV. The CDR3 loop spans 17 amino acids. The V and J ends lost 1 base and 4 bases respectively, with 17 bases between them. CDR3 amino acids: CASSLVLAGSEYNEQFF. The CDR3 region has the DNA TGTGCCAGCAGCTTAGTTTTGGCCGGGAGTGAGTACAATGAGCAGTTCTTC.